The 25 T cell receptor beta chains in this list originate from one sample, sequenced in a study of Graves' ophthalmopathy and Graves' hyperthyroidism. Scientists amplified the TCR beta CDR3 regions from RNA transcripts. HTBI-primed first-round RT-PCR preceded second-round multiplex PCR. TCRdb redid the calling of the multiplex PCR reads with MiXCR, one entry per CDR3 protein. The data show about 740,000 distinct CDR3 sequences, 40% seen once. The sample was peripheral blood. These receptors originate from an adult man with Graves' ophthalmopathy.

This clonotype has ten or more counts. The chain recombines TRBV7-2 with TRBJ2-7, with a tentative D call TRBD2 (6 bases). This CDR3 is built from 14 residues. Germline CDR1 is SGHTA and CDR2 is FQGNSA. Trimming removed 1 base at V and 4 bases at J, with 11 bases between. The CDR3 DNA is TGTGCCAGCAGCTTAGGCGGGGCCGGGTACGAGCAGTACTTC. Encoded protein: CASSLGGAGYEQYF.

This chain links TRBV7-9 with TRBJ1-1; possible D gene TRBD1, 6 bases. Per germline, CDR1 SEHNR and CDR2 FQNEAQ (reference sequence). The CDR3 contains 14 residues. The ends were cut back, 5 bases at V and 2 bases at J, with 12 bases in the middle. CDR3 sequence (DNA): TGTGCCAGCAGCCGAGCCGGGACAAACACTGAAGCTTTCTTT. Residues: CASSRAGTNTEAFF.

The chain is built from TRBV9 and TRBJ2-2; 8 bases are a match to TRBD1. In germline, CDR1 is SGDLS, CDR2 YYNGEE. CDR3 length equals 20 residues. V lost 0 bases and J lost 2; bases outside the gene matches: 15. The CDR3 sequence is CASSVAWTGRIGLNTGELFF. CDR3 nucleotide sequence: TGTGCCAGCAGCGTAGCCTGGACAGGGAGGATTGGGTTAAACACCGGGGAGCTGTTTTTT. Drawing the rest from reference TRBV9 and TRBJ2-2, the complete variable domain is DSGVTQTPKHLITATGQRVTLRCSPRSGDLSVYWYQQSLDQGLQFLIQYYNGEERAKGNILERFSAQQFPDLHSELNLSSLELGDSALYFCASSVAWTGRIGLNTGELFFGEGSRLTVL.

This rearrangement joins TRBV9 to TRBJ2-5; a weak D match, TRBD2 (6 bases). CDR3 size: 13 residues. Trimming left V 0 bases short and J 7 bases short, with 10 bases between. Germline lookup yields CDR1 SGDLS and CDR2 YYNGEE. The CDR3 DNA is TGTGCCAGCAGCGTAGCTGACGGGAGGACCCAGTACTTC. Residues: CASSVADGRTQYF.

Many counts were recorded for this clonotype. The chain uses TRBV2 and TRBJ1-2; 7 positions match TRBD1. CDR3 length: 14 amino acids. V gave up 6 bases and J gave up 3 bases; unmatched junction bases: 7. The V gene's germline CDR1 is SNHLY and CDR2 FYNNEI. CDR3 nucleotides: TGTGCCAGCAGAAAGACAGGGTCGGACTATGGCTACACCTTC. Translating it yields CASRKTGSDYGYTF. Full variable domain (missing parts from reference TRBV2 and TRBJ1-2): EPEVTQTPSHQVTQMGQEVILRCVPISNHLYFYWYRQILGQKVEFLVSFYNNEISEKSEIFDDQFSVERPDGSNFTLKIRSTKLEDSAMYFCASRKTGSDYGYTFGSGTRLTVV.

The CDR3, as DNA: TGTGCCAGCAGCGTAGGCTGGGGGAACACTGAAGCTTTCTTT. Protein product: CASSVGWGNTEAFF. The rearrangement uses TRBV9 and TRBJ1-1, with unresolved D. The CDR3 sequence is 14 residues long. V lost 0 bases and J lost 1, with 7 bases in between. The V gene's germline CDR1 is SGDLS and CDR2 YYNGEE.

This clonotype has just a few counts. This rearrangement joins TRBV7-8 to TRBJ2-7, with D perhaps matching TRBD1 or TRBD2 (6 bases each). The CDR3 loop spans 15 amino acids. The V gene's germline CDR1 is SGHVS and CDR2 FQNEAQ. Trimming stripped 4 bases from V and 2 bases from J, with 15 bases between. CDR3: CASSSTGTVAYEQYF. The CDR3 nucleotides read TGTGCCAGCAGCTCTACAGGGACTGTCGCCTACGAGCAGTACTTC.

The genes are TRBV5-1 and TRBJ1-1; the D is unclear. The CDR3 sequence is 16 residues long. Germline V lookup: CDR1 SGHRS, CDR2 YFSETQ. Trimming cost V 0 bases and J 1 base, with 13 bases left between them. CDR3 nucleotide sequence: TGCGCCAGCAGCTTGGTAGTACGGCCCCAGAACACTGAAGCTTTCTTT. This gives the protein CASSLVVRPQNTEAFF.

The rearrangement links TRBV25-1 to TRBJ2-7, with D hard to call. The CDR3 totals 13 residues. CDR1 is MGHDK and CDR2 is SYGVNS in the germline V gene. Trimming pared 8 bases from V and 0 bases from J, leaving 11 bases between. CDR3 region: CASSPSSSYEQYF. DNA for the CDR3: TGTGCCAGCTCACCGTCGAGCTCCTACGAGCAGTACTTC.

The CDR3 loop reads CASSWGLPNQPQHF. The DNA of the CDR3 is TGTGCCAGCAGCTGGGGGCTACCCAATCAGCCCCAGCATTTT. The chain has TRBV7-9 and TRBJ1-5; TRBD1 is a possible D gene (6 bases). The V and J ends lost 4 bases and 3 bases respectively, with 10 bases between them. Germline V gene sequence: CDR1 SEHNR, CDR2 FQNEAQ (reference sequence). This CDR3 spans 14 amino acids.

The chain recombines TRBV12-3 or TRBV12-4 with TRBJ1-1; D is possibly TRBD1 (5 bases). V was cut by 5 bases and J by 0 bases, with 16 bases left in between. This CDR3 has 16 amino acids. The CDR3 loop is CASSPGTSGMNTEAFF. The CDR3 DNA sequence: TGTGCCAGCAGTCCAGGGACTAGCGGGATGAACACTGAAGCTTTCTTT.

V gene TRBV7-9 combines with J gene TRBJ1-2; D is unresolved. V lost 5 bases to trimming and J lost 4 bases, with 11 bases between them. CDR1 is SEHNR, CDR2 FQNEAQ, per germline (reference sequence). This CDR3 is 13 amino acids long. The CDR3 loop is CASSVTGRYGYTF. CDR3 nucleotide sequence: TGTGCCAGCAGCGTCACTGGACGCTATGGCTACACCTTC.

This clonotype has ten or more counts. V gene TRBV5-1 combines with J gene TRBJ2-7; possible D gene TRBD1, 6 bases. In germline, CDR1 is SGHRS, CDR2 YFSETQ. The CDR3 sequence is 13 residues long. Trimming shortened V by 4 bases and J by 1 base, and 9 bases separated the two germline ends. The CDR3 region has the DNA TGCGCCAGCAGCGTGCAGGGGTCCTACGAGCAGTACTTC. Its protein is CASSVQGSYEQYF.

Notes on this clonotype: This sequence may be a read error, since a much larger clone differs from it by one base. The chain has TRBV11-2 and TRBJ2-2; 10 bases line up with TRBD2. V gave up 1 base and J gave up 9 bases; unmatched junction bases: 8. Germline values: CDR1 SGHAT, CDR2 FQNNGV. The CDR3 covers 16 residues. The CDR3 here is CASSLVASGSVRELFF. DNA of the CDR3: TGTGCCAGCAGCTTAGTAGCTAGCGGGAGTGTCAGGGAGCTGTTTTTT. Looking up the rest from reference TRBV11-2 and TRBJ2-2 gives the full variable domain: EAGVAQSPRYKIIEKRQSVAFWCNPISGHATLYWYQQILGQGPKLLIQFQNNGVVDDSQLPKDRFSAERLKGVDSTLKIQPAKLEDSAVYLCASSLVASGSVRELFFGEGSRLTVL.

This clonotype has only a few counts. The CDR3 protein is CASSLALVRTLPTDGYTF. CDR3 in DNA: TGTGCCAGCAGCTTAGCGCTTGTCCGGACACTCCCGACTGATGGCTACACCTTC. The V call is TRBV7-9, the J call TRBJ1-2; weak D call: TRBD1 (5 bases). CDR1 SEHNR and CDR2 FQNEAQ come from the germline V gene (reference sequence). Trimming shortened V by 0 bases and J by 6 bases, and 23 bases separated the two germline ends. The CDR3 totals 18 residues.

This clonotype occurred many times. The CDR3 is CASSLGRGETQYF. The CDR3 region has the DNA TGTGCCAGCAGCTTAGGCCGTGGGGAGACCCAGTACTTC. V usage is TRBV7-2 and J usage is TRBJ2-5; D remains ambiguous. The CDR3 is made up of 13 amino acids. Trimming left V 1 base short and J 5 bases short, with 8 bases between. Germline V gives CDR1 SGHTA, CDR2 FQGNSA.

This clonotype was seen just once. The rearrangement uses TRBV19 and TRBJ1-5; 11 bases map to TRBD1. Trimming cost V 7 bases and J 1 base; bases outside gene matches: 6. Germline V gene data show CDR1 as LNHDA and CDR2 as SQIVND (reference sequence). CDR3 size: 16 residues. CDR3 DNA: TGTGCCAGTAAGGACAGGGGGCGGTCAAGCAATCAGCCCCAGCATTTT. Translation gives CASKDRGRSSNQPQHF.

J is TRBJ1-5 and V is TRBV24-1, with D perhaps TRBD1 (5 bases). The germline V gene has CDR1 KGHDR and CDR2 SFDVKD. The CDR3 length is 14 residues. Trimming left V 11 bases short and J 1 base short, with 14 bases between. The CDR3 sequence: CASRPGPSNQPQHF. CDR3 bases: TGTGCCAGCAGGCCGGGACCGAGCAATCAGCCCCAGCATTTT.

CDR3 region: CASSLVGSLSLETQYF. DNA for the CDR3: TGCGCCAGCAGCTTGGTTGGTAGCCTTTCTTTAGAGACCCAGTACTTC. The chain links TRBV5-1 to TRBJ2-5; D uncertain. The ends were cut back, 0 bases at V and 4 bases at J, with 16 bases in the middle. The CDR3 has 16 amino acids. The germline V gene has CDR1 SGHRS and CDR2 YFSETQ.

The chain employs TRBV10-3 and TRBJ2-7; possibly TRBD1 for D (5 bases). This CDR3 is 16 amino acids long. The V gene lost 5 bases and the J gene lost 7 bases, with 24 bases spanning the gap. Per germline, CDR1 ENHRY and CDR2 SYGVKD. CDR3 amino acids: CAISQGFNQPQGEQYF. The CDR3 DNA reads TGTGCCATCAGTCAGGGTTTCAATCAGCCCCAGGGAGAGCAGTACTTC.

The rearrangement uses TRBV5-6 and TRBJ2-7, with 10 bases fitting TRBD1. The CDR3 contains 16 residues. V lost 1 base, J lost 2 bases, and 6 bases stayed unmatched. The germline V gene has CDR1 SGHDT and CDR2 YYEEEE. CDR3 sequence (DNA): TGTGCCAGCAGCTTGTGGTGGACAGGGGGTCCCTACGAGCAGTACTTC. It translates to CASSLWWTGGPYEQYF.

The gene calls are TRBV29-1 and TRBJ2-7, with D perhaps matching TRBD2 (6 bases). The CDR3 contains 11 residues. Germline lookup yields CDR1 SQVTM and CDR2 ANQGSEA. Trimming removed 6 bases from V and 5 bases from J, with 11 bases in between. DNA of the CDR3: TGCAGCGTAGAGGGAGGTGACGAGCAGTACTTC. Encoded protein: CSVEGGDEQYF.

The V gene is TRBV14, the J gene TRBJ1-6; 7 nucleotides agree with TRBD1. Germline loops: CDR1 SGHDN, CDR2 FVKESK. The CDR3 sequence is 16 residues long. J lost 9 bases, V lost 1 base, and 9 bases had no gene match. The CDR3 DNA reads as TGTGCCAGCAGCCAAGTGTCTCACAGGGGAGGTTCACCCCTCCACTTT. Encoded protein: CASSQVSHRGGSPLHF.

This chain joins TRBV11-1 and TRBJ1-4; possibly TRBD1 for D (6 bases). This CDR3 has 16 amino acids. V lost 5 bases and J lost 7, with 20 bases in between. Germline CDR1 SGHAT, CDR2 FQDESV (reference sequence). The CDR3 DNA is TGTGCCAGCAGCCTAACATACAACAGGGATGCTGAAAAACTGTTTTTT. Translation: CASSLTYNRDAEKLFF.

The rearrangement uses TRBV2 and TRBJ2-7; TRBD1 aligns across 9 bases. Per the germline V gene, CDR1 is SNHLY and CDR2 is FYNNEI. The CDR3 contains 13 residues. Unmatched junction bases numbered 4, after V lost 5 bases and J lost 5 bases. CDR3 sequence: CASSSWTGDEQYF. CDR3 nucleotide sequence: TGTGCCAGCAGTTCATGGACAGGGGACGAGCAGTACTTC.